What follows are 9 T cell receptor beta chains derived from one specimen sequenced in a study of T cells in women clearing cervical HPV infection. TCRdb's copy holds only in-frame clones and misses some; the assay was immunoSEQ multiplex PCR. The sample data list some 37,000 clones. Input material: blood buffy coat. The source is a woman aged 18-70 years with a cervical HPV16 infection that either progressed to CIN3+ or cleared (not recorded which).

A remark on this clone: The CDR3 end falls 3 residues outside the read, so it is completed with the germline J gene. The chain employs TRBV6-4 and TRBJ1-3; D gene ambiguous. Germline values: CDR1 MRHNA, CDR2 SNTAGT. This CDR3 is 13 amino acids long. Trimming left V 8 bases short and J 0 bases short, with 8 bases between. CDR3 DNA (partial): TGTGCCAGCCCGAGGTACTCTGGAAACACC. Its translation is CASPRYSGNT. The entire CDR3 is CASPRYSGNTIYF.

Regarding this clone: The read terminates 3 residues ahead of where the CDR3 ends, so the germline J gene completes it. The chain is built from TRBV5-1 and TRBJ1-1, with D uncertain. Trimming left V 0 bases short and J 7 bases short, with 13 bases between. This CDR3 contains 14 residues. Germline lookup yields CDR1 SGHRS and CDR2 YFSETQ. Partial CDR3 DNA: TGCGCCAGCAGCTTGGATCCCGGTCAACGTGAA. Translating gives CASSLDPGQRE. From start to end, the CDR3 is CASSLDPGQREAFF.

Regarding this clone: The read stops 3 residues short of the end of the CDR3; the missing end is completed from the germline J gene. This rearrangement joins TRBV19 to TRBJ1-1; 10 nucleotides line up with TRBD1. Germline V gives CDR1 LNHDA, CDR2 SQIVND (reference sequence). Trimming cost V 7 bases and J 5 bases; bases outside gene matches: 7. The length of the CDR3 is 14 residues. Incomplete CDR3 DNA: TGTGCCAGTAAAGTAGGGACAGGGGAGACTGAA. Translated, it gives CASKVGTGETE. The full CDR3 protein reads CASKVGTGETEAFF.

Turning to this clone: The read ends 3 residues before the CDR3 terminus; that terminus is restored from the germline J gene. Other DNA sequences within the sample encode an identical CDR3. J is TRBJ1-3 and V is TRBV2; D gene uncertain. V was clipped by 7 bases and J by 0 bases, with 7 bases between them. The CDR3 consists of 13 residues. The germline V gene has CDR1 SNHLY and CDR2 FYNNEI. The DNA read from the CDR3 is TGTGCCAGCACCACAGTCTCTGGAAACACC. It codes for CASTTVSGNT. The CDR3 in its entirety is CASTTVSGNTIYF. Based on the CDR3 plus reference TRBV2 and TRBJ1-3, the full variable domain is EPEVTQTPSHQVTQMGQEVILRCVPISNHLYFYWYRQILGQKVEFLVSFYNNEISEKSEIFDDQFSVERPDGSNFTLKIRSTKLEDSAMYFCASTTVSGNTIYFGEGSWLTVV.

In regard to this clone: Coverage ceases 3 residues before the CDR3 finishes, and the germline J gene fills in the end. V and J are TRBV30 and TRBJ2-2; 10 bases match TRBD1. The CDR3 sequence is 14 residues long. Germline lookup yields CDR1 GTSNPN and CDR2 SVGIG (reference sequence). The DNA read from the CDR3 is TGTGCCTGGAGTCTCGGGACAGGGGATGAAAAG. Translation: CAWSLGTGDEK. The full-length CDR3 reads as CAWSLGTGDEKLFF.

Concerning this clone: The DNA ends 3 residues before the CDR3 does, and the rest of the CDR3 is filled in from the germline J gene. The chain has TRBV20-1 and TRBJ1-4, with 11 bases matching TRBD1. CDR1 DFQATT and CDR2 SNEGSKA come from the germline V gene (reference sequence). V lost 0 bases, J lost 5 bases, and 2 bases stayed unmatched. CDR3 length equals 15 residues. This chain's CDR3 is CSARDGTGGNEKLFF. Incomplete CDR3 DNA: TGCAGTGCTAGAGATGGGACAGGGGGGAATGAAAAA.

Remarks on this clone: The sequenced fragment ends 3 residues before the CDR3 boundary, so the rest is inferred from the germline J gene. The chain recombines TRBV19 with TRBJ1-4; TRBD1 agrees at 9 bases. The CDR3 spans 13 residues. The J segment lost 7 bases and the V segment lost 7 bases, leaving 4 bases of the junction unmatched. Germline lookup yields CDR1 LNHDA and CDR2 SQIVND (reference sequence). CDR3 protein: CASNRGRGEKLFF. The CDR3 bases that were read are TGTGCCAGTAACAGGGGGCGGGGTGAAAAA.

As for this clone: The read terminates 3 residues ahead of where the CDR3 ends, so the germline J gene completes it. The chain couples TRBV19 to TRBJ2-4; D might be TRBD1 (7 bases). Germline loops: CDR1 LNHDA, CDR2 SQIVND (reference sequence). The CDR3 is 13 residues long. CDR3 bases read: TGTGCCAGTAGTATTTCCAGGGGGGATGGT. It specifies CASSISRGDG. The full CDR3 is CASSISRGDGQYF. The full variable domain, its missing parts supplied by reference TRBV19 and TRBJ2-4, is DGGITQSPKYLFRKEGQNVTLSCEQNLNHDAMYWYRQDPGQGLRLIYYSQIVNDFQKGDIAEGYSVSREKKESFPLTVTSAQKNPTAFYLCASSISRGDGQYFGAGTRLSVL.

In regard to this clone: The CDR3 end lies 3 residues beyond the end of the read and is filled in from the germline J gene. The J gene is TRBJ1-6, the V gene TRBV7-8, with D tentatively TRBD1 (6 bases). This CDR3 is 14 amino acids long. Germline V CDR1 and CDR2: SGHVS, FQNEAQ. V shed 5 bases and J shed 7 bases, with 12 bases lying between them. CDR3 DNA, as far as it was read: TGTGCCAGCAGCCGAGGGGGGGAGAATTCACCC. Translated, it gives CASSRGGENSP. The entire CDR3 reads CASSRGGENSPLHF.